This TCR beta chain was captured by sequencing in a study of cytomegalovirus exposure and HLA in healthy donors. Whole-study findings and limits: TCR beta V- and J-gene trimming was later associated with a missense DCLRE1C variant.

13 Jbeta primers and 60 Vbeta primers were used for the PCR. Sequencing used immunoSEQ multiplex PCR; TCRdb keeps in-frame clones, though not all of them. The data contain around 120,000 clones, about 85% of them singletons. Notes on this clone: Its antigen is undetermined.

What was sequenced was PBMCs. The TCR comes from a man aged 50 to 59 in good health and CMV-seronegative.

The CDR3 nucleotides read TGTGCCACACACGGGGGGGTTTACGAGCAGTACTTC. Translating it yields CATHGGVYEQYF. The rearrangement links TRBV25-1 to TRBJ2-7, with 8 bases lining up with TRBD2. The CDR3 has 12 residues. Per the germline V gene, CDR1 is MGHDK and CDR2 is SYGVNS. V lost 10 bases, J lost 4 bases, and 6 bases stayed unmatched.